This TCR beta chain originates from a study of shared clonotypes between healthy human individuals (dated by TCRdb to about 2020). Broadly, across the study: Two women and three men aged 18 to 49 years were included in the cohort. Leukapheresis yielded between about 0.94 and 10 billion PBMCs per donor. The study deeply sequenced blood TCR repertoires of five healthy adults to estimate repertoire size and the extent of clonotype sharing between individuals. To increase sequencing depth and limit assay-specific biases, different laboratories used diverse techniques to prepare libraries and sequence TCR repertoires. For each donor, three plates each were used for CD4 naive and CD4 memory, two plates were used for CD8 naive, and one plate was used for CD8 memory. The paper's findings and limits, for the study overall: Based on pairwise subsampling, the degree of clonotype sharing among donors was expected to be affected by sequencing depth. When four donors were compared, the shared fraction of clonotypes was around 4.6% for naive CD4, around 3.6% for naive CD8, 2% to 2.5% for memory CD4, and less than 0.45% for memory CD8. Even with the large sequencing depth, rarefaction of the sorted-subset datasets indicated that sequencing was incomplete. Only blood was sampled, and tissue TCR repertoires likely differ from those in blood. Naive subsets generally had larger estimated clonotype richness than memory subsets. The small number of donors limited the genetic and exposure-history diversity represented. Clonotypes shared by all four sorted-subset donors showed higher generation probabilities than non-shared clonotypes.

Donors were healthy HIV-negative adults with no recently reported acute infections or vaccinations. Every donor was a Caucasian adult living in Nashville, Tennessee, USA. CD4+ T cells were enriched by magnetic negative selection, after which naive cells were positively selected on CD45RA and the negative fraction was taken as the memory subset. Blood was collected by leukapheresis, and PBMCs were isolated by Ficoll-Histopaque density gradient centrifugation and then cryopreserved in liquid nitrogen vapor phase. Analytical flow cytometry was used to check the purity and quantity of every magnetically sorted T cell population. Genomic DNA was isolated from every sorted fraction and measured by UV absorbance on a Nanodrop 2000c. The CDR3 holds 17 amino acids from the cysteine to the phenylalanine. Only the CDR3 region is kept as DNA, spanning 51 bases read in frame from base 1. Compared with germline, V lacks 4 bases and J lacks 4 bases; bases without a gene match: 11. Reading the germline V gene gives CDR1 SGDLS and CDR2 YYNGEE.

As for this clone: Its antigen specificity is not known. No per-base quality is available; no much larger clone lies one base away.

Using the deep immunoSEQ assay, multiplex PCR amplified TCR CDR3 regions from genomic DNA. Extracted genomic DNA from each cell subset was spread evenly across all wells of several immunoSEQ 96-well plates, with each plate serving as a replicate. For sorted subsets, each replicate PCR was loaded with roughly 190 ng genomic DNA, equivalent to about 30,000 T cell genomes. Purified libraries were quantified with a Qubit 3.0 fluorometer, sized on a Bioanalyzer 2100, and re-quantified with the KAPA Library Quantification kit. Every immunoSEQ 96-well plate was sequenced on a separate single-read 150-cycle Illumina NextSeq 550 flow cell. On the authors' methods: Because the immunoSEQ output included only junctional sequences and no quality scores, the filtering could not be the same as the filtering used for full-length reads. To assign V/J genes and CDR3, sequences were annotated against IMGT germline references using PyIR, a Python wrapper for IgBLAST v1.9. Any read was removed if the V/J assignment was weak (E-value above 1e-6), the CDR3 was missing, or the read contained stop codons, out-of-frame junctions, or ambiguous translated residues. V3J clonotypes were defined as sequences sharing an identical inferred V gene, J gene, and CDR3 amino acid sequence. The percentage overlap between two repertoires was calculated by dividing the number of shared unique clonotypes by the size of the smaller repertoire. Richness of each repertoire was evaluated using RTK rarefaction, the Chao1 estimator, and Recon v2.1 estimates of unobserved clonotypes. Generation probabilities for all TCRbeta clonotypes obtained by the gDNA method from a handful of donors were computed using OLGA. This is the immuneACCESS table as TCRdb keeps it, with only in-frame sequences that have V and J called. A part of the clones is gone; compared with another copy, unresolved V genes explain less than half, and the rest is unexplained. V and J calls and clone size are given by that table; D and trimming were obtained from the DNA. In all, the sample holds about 2.4 million clones, and 93% of those were seen once. The ten top clones hold roughly 0.36% of the sample.

Material: naive CD4+ T cells from PBMCs. Per the publication, the cell subset or site label means: CD45RA+ positively selected. Here the chain combines TRBV9 and TRBJ2-2, with 9 middle bases fitting TRBD2. This sequence was found in a man aged 18 to 35 in good health. Some clones in this sample may be carry-over from other donors' samples. The CDR3 here reads CASSPRGSGRSTGELFF. The DNA is TGTGCCAGCAGCCCTCGGGGCAGCGGGAGGTCCACCGGGGAGCTGTTTTTT.